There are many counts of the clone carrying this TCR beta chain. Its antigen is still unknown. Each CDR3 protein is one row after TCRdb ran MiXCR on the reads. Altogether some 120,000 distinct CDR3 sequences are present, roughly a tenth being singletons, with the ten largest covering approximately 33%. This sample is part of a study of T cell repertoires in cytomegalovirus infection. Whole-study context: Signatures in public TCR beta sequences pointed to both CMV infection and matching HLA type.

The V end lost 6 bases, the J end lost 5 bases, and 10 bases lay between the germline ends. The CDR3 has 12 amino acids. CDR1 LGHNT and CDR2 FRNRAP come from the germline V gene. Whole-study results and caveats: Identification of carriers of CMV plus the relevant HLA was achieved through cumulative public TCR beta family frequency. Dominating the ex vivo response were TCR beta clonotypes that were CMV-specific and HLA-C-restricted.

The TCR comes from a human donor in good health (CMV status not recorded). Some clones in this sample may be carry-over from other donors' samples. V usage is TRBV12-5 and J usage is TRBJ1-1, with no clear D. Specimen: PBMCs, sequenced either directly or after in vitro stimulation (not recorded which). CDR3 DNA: TGTGCTAGTGGCCTAAGACGGACTGAAGCTTTCTTT. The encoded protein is CASGLRRTEAFF.